This TCR beta chain was identified during a study of Graves' ophthalmopathy and Graves' hyperthyroidism. About the study: Prior to any treatment, peripheral blood was collected at the time of initial diagnosis.

Trimming took 6 bases from V and 8 from J; bases not matched to a gene: 14. From germline, CDR1 is LNHDA and CDR2 SQIVND (reference sequence). CDR3 length equals 15 residues. As diagnostic evidence, clinical symptoms, serum thyroxine, TRAb, thyroid ultrasound and orbital computed tomography were relied upon. From fresh peripheral blood, roughly 9.3 ml in volume, the PBMCs were obtained. This clonotype was observed at least ten times. TCR beta CDR3 amplification used RNA transcripts. HTBI-primed first-round RT-PCR preceded second-round multiplex PCR. TCRdb re-called the multiplex PCR reads through MiXCR, storing one row per CDR3 protein. The sample comprises 350,000 to 450,000 distinct CDR3 sequences, around 20% of which are singletons, and about 1.6% rests with the top ten.

The chain is built from TRBV19 and TRBJ1-2; the match to TRBD1 covers 8 bases. Sequencing was done on a sample of peripheral blood. The sequence was collected from a woman between 18 and 29 years old with Graves' ophthalmopathy. The CDR3 here is CASRADRAPSRGYTF. The CDR3, as DNA: TGTGCCAGTAGGGCGGACAGGGCTCCTTCGCGAGGCTACACCTTC. Variable domain in full (rest from reference TRBV19 and TRBJ1-2): DGGITQSPKYLFRKEGQNVTLSCEQNLNHDAMYWYRQDPGQGLRLIYYSQIVNDFQKGDIAEGYSVSREKKESFPLTVTSAQKNPTAFYLCASRADRAPSRGYTFGSGTRLTVV.